The 32 T cell receptor beta chains reported below all come from one sample, sequenced in a study of siplizumab effects on memory and regulatory T cells. The protocol was immunoSEQ multiplex PCR, while the TCRdb copy is restricted to in-frame clones and leaves out a portion. The sample shows fewer than 120,000 clones, roughly 90% of them seen only once. Sequenced: CD4+ T cells sorted from blood. The source of these receptors is a human donor in good health.

The chain couples TRBV2 to TRBJ1-5; possible D gene TRBD1, 5 bases. Trimming left V 2 bases short and J 1 base short, with 9 bases between. From germline, CDR1 is SNHLY and CDR2 FYNNEI. The CDR3 runs to 15 residues. In nucleotides, the CDR3 is TGTGCCAGCAGTGAAACAGGCCCAAGCAATCAGCCCCAGCATTTT. Protein product: CASSETGPSNQPQHF. The full variable domain, completed using reference TRBV2 and TRBJ1-5, is EPEVTQTPSHQVTQMGQEVILRCVPISNHLYFYWYRQILGQKVEFLVSFYNNEISEKSEIFDDQFSVERPDGSNFTLKIRSTKLEDSAMYFCASSETGPSNQPQHFGDGTRLSIL.

As for this clone: This sample also contains other DNA sequences that code for the same CDR3. The CDR3 DNA follows: TGTGCCAGCAGCTTGAGGGGCAATCAGCCCCAGCATTTT. The encoded protein is CASSLRGNQPQHF. V is TRBV7-2 and J is TRBJ1-5; no firm D call. CDR1 is SGHTA and CDR2 is FQGNSA in the germline V gene. Trimming pared 3 bases from V and 2 bases from J, leaving 5 bases between. CDR3 size: 13 residues.

The chain combines TRBV7-9 with TRBJ1-2; no clear D. The CDR3 is made up of 14 amino acids. Trimming cost V 3 bases and J 7 bases, with 15 bases left between them. Germline-derived CDR1 and CDR2 are SEHNR and FQNEAQ (reference sequence). The CDR3 bases are TGTGCCAGCAGCTTTCTGGGCGCCCTGGGTGGCTACACCTTC. It translates to CASSFLGALGGYTF.

Comment on this clone: The junction does not match germline at one end; this may be a read error. The rearrangement uses TRBV12-5 and TRBJ1-1; D possibly corresponds to TRBD1 (5 bases). The CDR3 runs to 11 residues. The germline V gene has CDR1 LGHNT and CDR2 FRNRAP. CDR3 in DNA: TGTGCTAGTGGTTTGTCAGGGCATGCTTCCTTT. As protein: CASGLSGHASF.

The CDR3 is CASRLRGTGELFF. The CDR3 DNA is TGTGCCAGCAGGTTACGGGGGACCGGGGAGCTGTTTTTT. V usage is TRBV7-2 and J usage is TRBJ2-2; D possibly corresponds to TRBD2 (6 bases). Between the trimmed V and J ends, which lost 6 bases and 5 bases, there was a span of 10 bases. Germline CDR1 reads SGHTA; CDR2 reads FQGNSA. The CDR3 extends over 13 amino acids.

The V call is TRBV27, the J call TRBJ1-2, with D perhaps matching TRBD1 (6 bases). The V gene's germline CDR1 is MNHEY and CDR2 SMNVEV (reference sequence). V gave up 8 bases and J gave up 8 bases, with 21 bases separating them. This CDR3 region has 14 residues. CDR3 sequence: CASGGPGYTRGYTF. For the CDR3, the DNA is TGTGCCAGCGGGGGGCCAGGGTACACGCGGGGCTACACCTTC.

This clone was seen once. CDR3 in amino acids: CASSYSDRAVYEQYF. The CDR3 nucleotides read TGTGCCAGCAGTTACTCTGACAGGGCGGTATACGAGCAGTACTTC. V is TRBV6-5 and J is TRBJ2-7; 7 bases fit TRBD1. The germline V gene encodes CDR1 MNHEY and CDR2 SVGAGI. The CDR3 is 15 residues long. Trimming cost V 0 bases and J 4 bases; bases outside gene matches: 6.

The rearrangement uses TRBV9 and TRBJ1-1; a weak D match, TRBD1 (5 bases). Germline V gene data show CDR1 as SGDLS and CDR2 as YYNGEE. The CDR3 consists of 16 residues. The V gene lost 4 bases and the J gene lost 5 bases, with 21 bases spanning the gap. DNA for the CDR3: TGTGCCAGCAGCCCCCGTTCCCAACTTGGGGCTACTGAAGCTTTCTTT. It is translated as CASSPRSQLGATEAFF.

The chain recombines TRBV6-5 with TRBJ2-7; 11 positions agree with TRBD2. Germline assignment: CDR1 MNHEY and CDR2 SVGAGI. V lost 7 bases to trimming and J lost 0 bases; unmatched junction nucleotides: 5. The CDR3 is made up of 15 amino acids. The CDR3 sequence: CASTLGLAASYEQYF. The CDR3 bases are TGTGCCAGCACTCTGGGACTAGCGGCCTCCTACGAGCAGTACTTC.

This sequence joins TRBV5-4 and TRBJ2-7; tentatively, D is TRBD2 (5 bases). Trimming removed 4 bases at V and 4 bases at J, with 18 bases between. The CDR3 totals 15 residues. Germline V gene data show CDR1 as SGHNT and CDR2 as YYREEE (reference sequence). CDR3 sequence: CASSVASRGGYEQYF. The CDR3 DNA is TGTGCCAGCAGCGTGGCCTCCCGGGGTGGATACGAGCAGTACTTC.

The CDR3 loop reads CASSPGQNHQPQHF. In DNA, the CDR3 is TGTGCCAGCAGTCCGGGACAGAATCATCAGCCCCAGCATTTT. V is TRBV28 and J is TRBJ1-5; 7 positions match TRBD1. Germline-derived CDR1 and CDR2 are MDHEN and SYDVKM. V lost 5 bases and J lost 5; bases outside the gene matches: 6. The CDR3 spans 14 residues. Combining the CDR3 with reference TRBV28 and TRBJ1-5 gives the whole variable domain DVKVTQSSRYLVKRTGEKVFLECVQDMDHENMFWYRQDPGLGLRLIYFSYDVKMKEKGDIPEGYSVSREKKERFSLILESASTNQTSMYLCASSPGQNHQPQHFGDGTRLSIL.

The chain carries TRBV28 and TRBJ1-2, with D unclear. V gave up 1 base and J gave up 7 bases, with 16 bases separating them. This CDR3 has 15 amino acids. Germline V gene lookup returns CDR1 MDHEN and CDR2 SYDVKM. The CDR3 bases are TGTGCCAGCAGTTTATCAACCGGGAAAGTGCCTGGCTACACCTTC. This gives the protein CASSLSTGKVPGYTF.

This chain links TRBV12-5 with TRBJ2-2; TRBD2 matches at 10 bases. V gave up 6 bases and J gave up 3 bases; unmatched junction bases: 1. This CDR3 comprises 14 residues. Germline V lookup: CDR1 LGHNT, CDR2 FRNRAP. The CDR3 here is CASGTSGHTGELFF. CDR3 in DNA: TGTGCTAGTGGGACTAGCGGGCACACCGGGGAGCTGTTTTTT.

The chain uses TRBV19 and TRBJ1-2, with D hard to call. CDR1 and CDR2 from the germline V gene are LNHDA and SQIVND (reference sequence). V dropped 6 bases and J dropped 2 bases, with 10 bases sitting between them. This CDR3 is built from 13 residues. CDR3 residues: CASSPKLNYGYTF. The CDR3 DNA is TGTGCCAGTAGCCCCAAACTGAACTATGGCTACACCTTC.

V usage is TRBV11-2 and J usage is TRBJ1-2; perhaps TRBD1 as D (5 bases). Germline CDR1 and CDR2: SGHAT and FQNNGV. V lost 8 bases to trimming and J lost 4 bases, with 17 bases between them. There are 14 residues in the CDR3. The CDR3 region is CASGHRGGRYGYTF. In DNA, the CDR3 is TGTGCCAGCGGCCACCGCGGGGGTCGCTATGGCTACACCTTC.

In this sample, this clone turned up once. The genes are TRBV6-4 and TRBJ1-4; TRBD1 might be the D (6 bases). Trimming shortened V by 6 bases and J by 1 base, and 21 bases separated the two germline ends. CDR1 MRHNA and CDR2 SNTAGT come from the germline V gene. This CDR3 has 18 amino acids. CDR3 sequence (DNA): TGTGCCAGCAGGGGTTCGGGGGGCGATGGGAGAACTAATGAAAAACTGTTTTTT. It encodes CASRGSGGDGRTNEKLFF.

A few counts support this clone. The chain has TRBV9 and TRBJ1-1, with D unresolved. The CDR3 is made up of 14 amino acids. Trimming pared 0 bases from V and 0 bases from J, leaving 6 bases between. Germline loops: CDR1 SGDLS, CDR2 YYNGEE. CDR3: CASSVDVLNTEAFF. The CDR3 DNA follows: TGTGCCAGCAGCGTAGATGTATTGAACACTGAAGCTTTCTTT. The entire variable domain, with the rest obtained from reference TRBV9 and TRBJ1-1, is as follows: DSGVTQTPKHLITATGQRVTLRCSPRSGDLSVYWYQQSLDQGLQFLIQYYNGEERAKGNILERFSAQQFPDLHSELNLSSLELGDSALYFCASSVDVLNTEAFFGQGTRLTVV.

The chain carries TRBV5-1 and TRBJ2-2; D remains ambiguous. The CDR3 is 16 residues long. CDR1 and CDR2 (germline): SGHRS, YFSETQ. The V end lost 3 bases, the J end lost 0 bases, and 12 bases lay between the germline ends. In DNA form, the CDR3 reads TGCGCCAGCAGCTCGCTTTCTTCACCGAACACCGGGGAGCTGTTTTTT. The encoded protein is CASSSLSSPNTGELFF.

In its sample, this clone was seen once. The gene calls are TRBV10-2 and TRBJ2-7; 8 positions match TRBD2. Germline CDR1 reads WSHSY; CDR2 reads SAAADI. V shed 10 bases, J shed 7 bases, and the junction held 15 bases outside the gene matches. The CDR3 contains 14 residues. As DNA, the CDR3 is TGCGCCACCAGACGAACAGCGGGGGTGGGGGAGCAGTACTTC. Translated: CATRRTAGVGEQYF.

The rearrangement joins TRBV7-9 to TRBJ2-7, with 8 positions matching TRBD2. The junction had 2 bases not matched to a gene; V was cut back by 5 bases and J by 2 bases. The CDR3 length is 13 residues. Germline CDR1 is SEHNR and CDR2 is FQNEAQ (reference sequence). The DNA for the CDR3 is TGTGCCAGCAGCGCAGCGGGGGCCTACGAGCAGTACTTC. This translates into CASSAAGAYEQYF.

CDR3 DNA sequence: TGTGCCAGCAGCTCGGGTTTATTTGGGTTCTCCTACGAGCAGTACTTC. Its protein is CASSSGLFGFSYEQYF. This chain links TRBV5-8 with TRBJ2-7; no definite D call. Germline loops: CDR1 SGHTS, CDR2 YDEGEE. CDR3 length: 16 residues. The V end lost 3 bases, the J end lost 0 bases, and 16 bases lay between the germline ends.

In nucleotides, the CDR3 is TGTGCCAGCAGTTTACAGGGGTCAGATACGCAGTATTTT. Protein sequence: CASSLQGSDTQYF. The genes are TRBV25-1 and TRBJ2-3; 7 bases are shared with TRBD1. This CDR3 is 13 amino acids long. V shed 5 bases and J 4 bases; nucleotides not matched to a gene: 3. Germline CDR1 is MGHDK and CDR2 is SYGVNS.

The rearrangement uses TRBV19 and TRBJ2-6; possibly TRBD1 for D (5 bases). Germline CDR1 reads LNHDA; CDR2 reads SQIVND (reference sequence). With 1 base removed from V and 2 bases from J, the gap between germline ends came to 9 bases. This CDR3 comprises 16 residues. CDR3 DNA: TGTGCCAGTAGTATAGTTGGGGCAACTGGGGCCAACGTCCTGACTTTC. This translates into CASSIVGATGANVLTF.

V usage is TRBV10-3 and J usage is TRBJ2-7; 11 bases match TRBD2. The ends lost 6 bases at V and 1 base at J; junction bases unmatched: 5. Looked up from germline, CDR1 is ENHRY and CDR2 is SYGVKD. CDR3 size: 15 residues. This chain's CDR3 is CAIRITSGSSYEQYF. In DNA, the CDR3 is TGTGCCATCAGGATTACTAGCGGGAGTTCCTACGAGCAGTACTTC.

This chain uses TRBV5-1 with TRBJ2-3, with 9 bases fitting TRBD2. This CDR3 is 14 amino acids long. Germline V lookup: CDR1 SGHRS, CDR2 YFSETQ. With V trimmed by 5 bases and J by 1 base, 2 bases remained unmatched. The CDR3 sequence: CASRVAGGTDTQYF. The CDR3 nucleotides are TGCGCCAGCAGGGTAGCGGGGGGCACAGATACGCAGTATTTT.

This sequence joins TRBV25-1 and TRBJ2-5; D unclear. Matching the DNA end better, TRBJ2-7 makes the J call doubtful. Germline assignment: CDR1 MGHDK and CDR2 SYGVNS. This CDR3 region has 13 residues. The CDR3 here is CASSDPGSYEQYF. The CDR3 nucleotides read TGTGCCAGCAGTGACCCAGGCTCCTACGAGCAGTACTTC.

This clone was detected only once. V and J are TRBV5-4 and TRBJ2-5; TRBD2 agrees at 7 bases. The J segment lost 1 base and the V segment lost 7 bases, leaving 7 bases of the junction unmatched. The CDR3 loop spans 14 amino acids. Germline assignment: CDR1 SGHNT and CDR2 YYREEE (reference sequence). CDR3 loop: CASATGGLQETQYF. The CDR3 region has the DNA TGTGCCAGCGCGACGGGGGGACTCCAAGAGACCCAGTACTTC.

The gene calls are TRBV7-2 and TRBJ1-2; D call uncertain. This CDR3 is built from 12 residues. The V gene's germline CDR1 is SGHTA and CDR2 FQGNSA. The V end lost 10 bases, the J end lost 8 bases, and 17 bases lay between the germline ends. CDR3 region: CATRREVNGYTF. The CDR3 DNA reads TGTGCCACCAGAAGGGAAGTAAACGGCTACACCTTC.

The rearrangement joins TRBV18 to TRBJ2-5, with D perhaps given as TRBD1 or TRBD2 (6 bases each). CDR3 length: 16 amino acids. Deletions cut 0 bases from V and 1 base from J, with 12 bases between. CDR1 KGHSH and CDR2 LQKENI come from the germline V gene. The CDR3 DNA follows: TGTGCCAGCTCACCACCAGGGGGGCTCCTCCAAGAGACCCAGTACTTC. Protein product: CASSPPGGLLQETQYF.

The chain recombines TRBV19 with TRBJ1-5; the D gene is possibly TRBD1 (5 bases). Trimming cost V 4 bases and J 0 bases, with 13 bases left between them. The CDR3 has 16 residues. Germline-derived CDR1 and CDR2 are LNHDA and SQIVND (reference sequence). The CDR3: CASSKRGPNSNQPQHF. For the CDR3, the DNA is TGTGCCAGTAGTAAGCGGGGACCGAATAGCAATCAGCCCCAGCATTTT.

This chain links TRBV5-1 with TRBJ2-6, with no clear D. Trimming removed 5 bases at V and 1 base at J, with 10 bases between. The CDR3 is 15 residues long. The germline gives CDR1 SGHRS, CDR2 YFSETQ. CDR3 bases: TGCGCCAGCAGTTACGACTCTTCTGGGGCCAACGTCCTGACTTTC. It codes for CASSYDSSGANVLTF.

The V and J genes are TRBV14 and TRBJ2-5; 11 positions match TRBD2. CDR3 size: 16 residues. The germline V gene encodes CDR1 SGHDN and CDR2 FVKESK. V trimming: 0 bases; J trimming: 5 bases; junction bases outside the gene matches: 5. This CDR3 is CASSQDLGLAVETQYF. CDR3 coding DNA: TGTGCCAGCAGCCAAGATTTGGGACTAGCGGTGGAGACCCAGTACTTC.